These 3 T cell receptor beta chains were all obtained from the same sample, sequenced in a study of CD8 T cells in ankylosing spondylitis. TCRdb analysed the 5' RACE reads with MiXCR anew, one entry per CDR3 protein. The table lists 250,000 to 350,000 distinct CDR3 sequences, around 20% of them singletons, with around 8% in the top ten. The sequencing input was blood, either unsorted or a sorted T cell fraction (not recorded which). These receptor sequences come from a male donor with ankylosing spondylitis or in good health (not recorded which).

This chain connects TRBV5-4 to TRBJ1-2; no definite D call. Trimming left V 1 base short and J 2 bases short, with 9 bases between. CDR1 and CDR2 (germline): SGHNT, YYREEE (reference sequence). This CDR3 contains 14 residues. CDR3: CASSLTKENYGYTF. The DNA of the CDR3 is TGTGCCAGCAGCTTGACCAAGGAAAACTATGGCTACACCTTC.

This clonotype was observed a handful of times. The chain joins TRBV7-8 to TRBJ1-1; maybe TRBD1 (6 bases). The V gene lost 1 base and the J gene lost 1 base, with 10 bases spanning the gap. There are 15 residues in the CDR3. CDR1 and CDR2 from the germline V gene are SGHVS and FQNEAQ. In DNA form, the CDR3 reads TGTGCCAGCAGCTTAGGCGCGGGGGCGAACACTGAAGCTTTCTTT. Its translation: CASSLGAGANTEAFF.

This chain joins TRBV7-3 and TRBJ2-1, with a tentative D call TRBD2 (5 bases). Trimming pared 4 bases from V and 6 bases from J, leaving 10 bases between. The CDR3 is 13 residues long. Germline V gene sequence: CDR1 SGHTA, CDR2 FQGTGA. CDR3 bases: TGTGCCAGCAGCTCCGCAGGAGGCAATGAGCAGTTCTTC. Translated, it gives CASSSAGGNEQFF.